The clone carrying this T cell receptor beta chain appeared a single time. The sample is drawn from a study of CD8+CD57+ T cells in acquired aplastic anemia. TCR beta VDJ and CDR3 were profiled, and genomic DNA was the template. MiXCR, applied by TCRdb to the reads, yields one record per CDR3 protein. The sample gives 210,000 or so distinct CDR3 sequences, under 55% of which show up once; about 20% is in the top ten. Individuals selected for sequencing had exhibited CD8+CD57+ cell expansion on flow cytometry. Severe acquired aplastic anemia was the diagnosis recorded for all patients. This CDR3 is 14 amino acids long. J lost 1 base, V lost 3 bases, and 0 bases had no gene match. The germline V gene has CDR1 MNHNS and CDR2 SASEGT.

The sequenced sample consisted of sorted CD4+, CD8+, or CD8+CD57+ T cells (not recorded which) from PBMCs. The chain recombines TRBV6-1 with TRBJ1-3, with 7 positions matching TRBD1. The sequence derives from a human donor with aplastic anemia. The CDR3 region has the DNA TGTGCCAGCAGTGAGGACAGGTCTGGAAACACCATATATTTT. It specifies CASSEDRSGNTIYF.